This entry lists 28 T cell receptor beta chains sequenced from one sample in a study of T cell repertoires in cytomegalovirus infection. TCRdb re-analysed the reads in MiXCR, keeping a single row per CDR3 protein. The repertoire holds under 100,000 distinct CDR3 sequences, with less than 4.5% as singletons. Material for sequencing was PBMCs. These receptors were collected from a human donor in good health (CMV status not recorded). Some clones in this sample may be carry-over from other donors' samples.

This clonotype has a count of ten or more. The J gene is TRBJ2-1, the V gene TRBV4-1; the match to TRBD2 covers 9 bases. CDR1 is MGHRA, CDR2 YSYEKL, per germline. The CDR3 is made up of 15 amino acids. Germline trimming cut 6 bases from V and 6 bases from J; bases unmatched to any gene: 9. The CDR3 reads CASRPRSGGSNEQFF. CDR3 nucleotide sequence: TGCGCCAGCAGACCCCGTAGCGGGGGTTCCAATGAGCAGTTCTTC.

In its sample, this clonotype was seen many times. This chain joins TRBV2 and TRBJ2-2; D is ambiguous. V was shortened by 5 bases and J by 6 bases, with 10 bases between the two germline ends. The CDR3 totals 13 residues. CDR1 and CDR2 (germline): SNHLY, FYNNEI. CDR3 loop: CASSLSGAGELFF. The DNA of the CDR3 is TGTGCCAGCAGTTTGTCAGGAGCCGGGGAGCTGTTTTTT.

The table lists this clonotype with many counts. This chain uses TRBV9 with TRBJ2-6; tentatively, D is TRBD1 or TRBD2 (5 bases each). Germline V lookup: CDR1 SGDLS, CDR2 YYNGEE. V dropped 4 bases and J dropped 0 bases, with 14 bases sitting between them. This CDR3 spans 17 amino acids. The CDR3 region is CASSREQVPSGANVLTF. The CDR3 nucleotides are TGTGCCAGCAGCCGGGAACAGGTTCCCTCTGGGGCCAACGTCCTGACTTTC.

This clonotype was detected ten times or more. One end of the junction varies from germline; a read error may be responsible. This chain connects TRBV7-8 to TRBJ2-1; D not resolved. This CDR3 region has 12 residues. The V gene's germline CDR1 is SGHVS and CDR2 FQNEAQ. This CDR3 is CASSLARIDQVF. The CDR3 DNA sequence: TGTGCCAGCAGCTTAGCCAGAATCGACCAAGTCTTC. Based on the CDR3 plus reference TRBV7-8 and TRBJ2-1, the full variable domain is GAGVSQSPRYKVAKRGQDVALRCDPISGHVSLFWYQQALGQGPEFLTYFQNEAQLDKSGLPSDRFFAERPEGSVSTLKIQRTQQEDSAVYLCASSLARIDQVFGPGTRLTVL.

In its sample, this clonotype was seen many times. The chain recombines TRBV7-2 with TRBJ2-7; 9 nucleotides line up with TRBD2. The CDR3 loop spans 16 amino acids. The junction had 14 bases not matched to a gene; V was cut back by 5 bases and J by 6 bases. CDR1 is SGHTA and CDR2 is FQGNSA in the germline V gene. The CDR3 loop reads CASSPTRRAGGGEQYF. CDR3 DNA: TGTGCCAGCAGCCCTACCAGGAGAGCGGGGGGCGGCGAGCAGTACTTC.

This clonotype was counted ten times or more. This rearrangement joins TRBV11-2 to TRBJ2-7; 7 bases are shared with TRBD1. With 5 bases clipped from V and 2 bases from J, the junction kept 9 bases outside the gene matches. Germline-derived CDR1 and CDR2 are SGHAT and FQNNGV. This CDR3 has 15 residues. The CDR3 DNA is TGTGCCAGCAGCCCCCCGACAGGGCACACCTACGAGCAGTACTTC. As protein: CASSPPTGHTYEQYF.

In this sample, this clonotype is medium-sized. This chain links TRBV7-6 with TRBJ1-5, with D uncertain. This CDR3 is 17 amino acids long. V was pared by 5 bases and J by 4 bases, with 21 bases between. Germline CDR1 is SGHVS and CDR2 is FNYEAQ. The CDR3 region is CASSPSSGEGINQPQHF. The CDR3 nucleotides read TGTGCCAGCAGCCCTTCGTCTGGTGAGGGAATTAATCAGCCCCAGCATTTT.

This clonotype was seen repeatedly, ten times or more. This chain links TRBV6-1 with TRBJ1-1; D is unresolved. The CDR3 is 14 residues long. Germline CDR1 MNHNS, CDR2 SASEGT. V lost 7 bases and J 1 base, leaving 13 bases between the germline ends. CDR3 region: CASIDLSGNTEAFF. CDR3 nucleotides: TGTGCCAGCATCGATTTAAGTGGGAACACTGAAGCTTTCTTT.

This clonotype was seen repeatedly, ten times or more. The chain couples TRBV7-2 to TRBJ2-7, with a tentative D call TRBD1 (5 bases). Germline V CDR1 and CDR2: SGHTA, FQGNSA. Between the trimmed V and J ends, which lost 5 bases and 3 bases, there was a span of 14 bases. The CDR3 is 14 amino acids. This chain's CDR3 is CASSQNRLYYEQYF. In nucleotides, the CDR3 is TGTGCCAGCAGCCAGAACAGGCTCTACTACGAGCAGTACTTC.

This clonotype occurred many times. The gene calls are TRBV7-3 and TRBJ2-3, with no clear D. V lost 2 bases and J 4 bases, leaving 4 bases between the germline ends. The germline V gene encodes CDR1 SGHTA and CDR2 FQGTGA. CDR3 length: 12 residues. For the CDR3, the DNA is TGTGCCAGCAGCTTACCCCCAGATACGCAGTATTTT. It encodes CASSLPPDTQYF. Full variable domain (missing parts from reference TRBV7-3 and TRBJ2-3): GAGVSQTPSNKVTEKGKYVELRCDPISGHTALYWYRQSLGQGPEFLIYFQGTGAADDSGLPNDRFFAVRPEGSVSTLKIQRTERGDSAVYLCASSLPPDTQYFGPGTRLTVL.

This clonotype was detected ten times or more. V is TRBV20-1 and J is TRBJ2-7; a weak D match, TRBD1 (6 bases). CDR1 DFQATT and CDR2 SNEGSKA come from the germline V gene (reference sequence). The CDR3 is made up of 12 amino acids. Trimming took 1 base from V and 5 from J, leaving 9 bases between them. CDR3 bases: TGCAGTGCTAGAGGCAGGGGTGACGAGCAGTACTTC. This sequence encodes CSARGRGDEQYF.

This clonotype was seen repeatedly, ten times or more. The gene calls are TRBV2 and TRBJ2-4, with a weak D call TRBD1 (5 bases). The CDR3 length is 17 residues. V was cut by 6 bases and J by 3 bases, with 21 bases left in between. In germline, CDR1 is SNHLY, CDR2 FYNNEI. CDR3 protein: CASRISTVLVDKNIQYF. CDR3 sequence (DNA): TGTGCCAGCAGAATATCGACAGTGTTGGTAGACAAAAACATTCAGTACTTC.

This clonotype was observed many times. The chain joins TRBV19 to TRBJ2-1; 10 nucleotides agree with TRBD2. Trimming cost V 4 bases and J 3 bases; bases outside gene matches: 3. The length of the CDR3 is 15 residues. Germline V gene lookup returns CDR1 LNHDA and CDR2 SQIVND (reference sequence). For the CDR3, the DNA is TGTGCCAGTAGTAGACTAGCGGGCGACTACAATGAGCAGTTCTTC. It specifies CASSRLAGDYNEQFF.

This clonotype came up many times. The chain uses TRBV12-3 or TRBV12-4 and TRBJ1-6, with unresolved D. V gave up 2 bases and J gave up 7 bases, with 6 bases separating them. The CDR3 is 13 amino acids. The CDR3 coding sequence is TGTGCCAGCAGTTTAATTTTAAATTCACCCCTCCACTTT. Translation gives CASSLILNSPLHF.

This clonotype was detected ten times or more. The chain uses TRBV7-2 and TRBJ2-3, with D hard to call. The germline gives CDR1 SGHTA, CDR2 FQGNSA. V shed 5 bases and J shed 0 bases, with 3 bases lying between them. This CDR3 comprises 12 residues. The CDR3 DNA reads as TGTGCCAGCAGCCGGAGCACAGATACGCAGTATTTT. It specifies CASSRSTDTQYF.

This clonotype was counted many times. The chain has TRBV5-6 and TRBJ1-4, with TRBD1 matching over 7 bases. With V trimmed by 4 bases and J by 8 bases, 8 bases remained unmatched. There are 14 residues in the CDR3. Germline values: CDR1 SGHDT, CDR2 YYEEEE. DNA for the CDR3: TGTGCCAGCAGCCCGGGACAGATCTACGAAAAACTGTTTTTT. This codes for CASSPGQIYEKLFF. Variable domain in full (rest from reference TRBV5-6 and TRBJ1-4): DAGVTQSPTHLIKTRGQQVTLRCSPKSGHDTVSWYQQALGQGPQFIFQYYEEEERQRGNFPDRFSGHQFPNYSSELNVNALLLGDSALYLCASSPGQIYEKLFFGSGTQLSVL.

There are many counts of this clonotype. The V gene is TRBV7-2, the J gene TRBJ2-3; tentatively, D is TRBD1 (6 bases). V lost 0 bases, J lost 2 bases, and 15 bases lay in between. The CDR3 totals 17 residues. Germline CDR1 reads SGHTA; CDR2 reads FQGNSA. CDR3 nucleotides: TGTGCCAGCAGCTTAGCGGGTAGGGGGACCGACACAGATACGCAGTATTTT. As protein: CASSLAGRGTDTDTQYF.

This clonotype was recorded at least ten times. The chain links TRBV28 to TRBJ2-5; tentative D call: TRBD2 (6 bases). Germline V CDR1 and CDR2: MDHEN, SYDVKM. Trimming shortened V by 5 bases and J by 5 bases, and 12 bases separated the two germline ends. The CDR3 is 13 residues long. The CDR3 DNA reads TGTGCCAGCAGTGACCGGGGGATGGAGACCCAGTACTTC. Amino acid sequence: CASSDRGMETQYF. Supplemented by reference TRBV28 and TRBJ2-5, the full variable domain reads DVKVTQSSRYLVKRTGEKVFLECVQDMDHENMFWYRQDPGLGLRLIYFSYDVKMKEKGDIPEGYSVSREKKERFSLILESASTNQTSMYLCASSDRGMETQYFGPGTRLLVL.

This clonotype was counted at least ten times. This chain joins TRBV7-2 and TRBJ2-5; no clear D gene. CDR3 length: 15 residues. Deletions cut 5 bases from V and 2 bases from J, with 15 bases between. Germline V CDR1 and CDR2: SGHTA, FQGNSA. The CDR3 is CASSLGPHPQETQYF. CDR3 nucleotides: TGTGCCAGCAGCCTTGGACCTCATCCTCAAGAGACCCAGTACTTC.

In its sample, this clonotype was seen many times. The J gene is TRBJ1-5, the V gene TRBV12-3 or TRBV12-4, with 10 bases matching TRBD1. V gave up 6 bases and J gave up 11 bases; unmatched junction bases: 7. The CDR3 is 13 residues long. The CDR3 sequence is CASRGGQGFAQHF. For the CDR3, the DNA is TGTGCCAGCAGAGGGGGACAGGGGTTTGCCCAGCATTTT.

This rearrangement joins TRBV7-9 to TRBJ2-7; the D is unclear. CDR1 is SEHNR, CDR2 FQNEAQ, per germline (reference sequence). CDR3 length: 13 amino acids. V shed 0 bases and J shed 2 bases, with 5 bases lying between them. The CDR3 loop is CASSLAVPYEQYF. The CDR3 nucleotides are TGTGCCAGCAGCTTAGCTGTCCCCTACGAGCAGTACTTC.

This clonotype appeared many times. J is TRBJ1-2 and V is TRBV9; no firm D call. Trimming removed 4 bases at V and 6 bases at J, with 13 bases between. Germline CDR1 SGDLS, CDR2 YYNGEE. The CDR3 is 13 residues long. CDR3 DNA sequence: TGTGCCAGCAGCATCGGATGGGAAAATGGCTACACCTTC. This encodes CASSIGWENGYTF.

This clonotype occurred many times. The V gene is TRBV4-1, the J gene TRBJ1-5; D possibly corresponds to TRBD1 (5 bases). V was trimmed by 2 bases and J by 9 bases, leaving 11 bases between them. CDR3 size: 13 residues. CDR1 is MGHRA, CDR2 YSYEKL, per germline. The CDR3 nucleotides are TGCGCCAGCAGCCAATTGCGTGGGACGCCCCAGCATTTT. Amino acid sequence: CASSQLRGTPQHF.

This clonotype was observed at least ten times. The V gene is TRBV2, the J gene TRBJ2-3; D is ambiguous. This CDR3 contains 12 residues. Germline assignment: CDR1 SNHLY and CDR2 FYNNEI. Trimming pared 6 bases from V and 2 bases from J, leaving 6 bases between. The CDR3 DNA reads TGTGCCAGCAGCGACCCCACAGATACGCAGTATTTT. This gives the protein CASSDPTDTQYF.

This clonotype has at least ten counts. V is TRBV2 and J is TRBJ1-2; 9 bases align to TRBD1. Looked up from germline, CDR1 is SNHLY and CDR2 is FYNNEI. V lost 7 bases and J lost 7; bases outside the gene matches: 19. This CDR3 spans 17 amino acids. Here the CDR3 reads CASKWGTPGQGSIGYTF. DNA of the CDR3: TGTGCCAGCAAGTGGGGGACGCCGGGACAGGGATCTATTGGCTACACCTTC.

This clonotype has a count of ten or more. The chain has TRBV15 and TRBJ2-5, with a weak D call TRBD1 (5 bases). Per the germline V gene, CDR1 is LNHNV and CDR2 is YYDKDF (reference sequence). V was clipped by 0 bases and J by 1 base, with 12 bases between them. The CDR3 length is 16 residues. Written as DNA, the CDR3 is TGTGCCACCAGCAGAGACTCCCTGGGGCCCCAAGAGACCCAGTACTTC. It specifies CATSRDSLGPQETQYF. Together with reference TRBV15 and TRBJ2-5, the CDR3 gives the full variable domain: DAMVIQNPRYQVTQFGKPVTLSCSQTLNHNVMYWYQQKSSQAPKLLFHYYDKDFNNEADTPDNFQSRRPNTSFCFLDIRSPGLGDTAMYLCATSRDSLGPQETQYFGPGTRLLVL.

Many counts were recorded for this clonotype. The CDR3 reads CASSYRGVFAGELFF. The DNA for the CDR3 is TGTGCCAGCAGTTACAGGGGGGTCTTCGCCGGGGAGCTGTTTTTT. The chain joins TRBV6-2 or TRBV6-3 to TRBJ2-2, with D perhaps being TRBD1 or TRBD2 (6 bases each). V lost 2 bases and J lost 6, with 13 bases in between. CDR3 size: 15 residues. CDR1 and CDR2 (germline): MNHEY, SVGEGT.

This clonotype appeared many times. CDR3 DNA: TGTGCCAGTAGTCCCCTCCCGGGGGGCTTATATCAGCCCCAGCATTTT. Its protein product is CASSPLPGGLYQPQHF. V is TRBV19 and J is TRBJ1-5, with a possible D match to TRBD1 (6 bases). The CDR3 runs to 16 residues. V gave up 5 bases and J gave up 5 bases, with 19 bases separating them. Germline CDR1 is LNHDA and CDR2 is SQIVND (reference sequence). The variable domain in full, completed from reference TRBV19 and TRBJ1-5, reads DGGITQSPKYLFRKEGQNVTLSCEQNLNHDAMYWYRQDPGQGLRLIYYSQIVNDFQKGDIAEGYSVSREKKESFPLTVTSAQKNPTAFYLCASSPLPGGLYQPQHFGDGTRLSIL.